These 18 T cell receptor beta chains originate from one sample sequenced in a study of cytomegalovirus exposure and HLA in healthy donors. The PCR was carried out with 60 Vbeta primers and 13 Jbeta primers. TCRdb's copy holds only in-frame clones and misses some; the assay was immunoSEQ multiplex PCR. The sample holds roughly 120,000 clones; approximately 69% are singletons and the top ten take around 4.3%. Material: PBMCs. These receptors were obtained from a woman between 40 and 50 years old in good health and CMV-seropositive.

The CDR3 protein is CSVRGTVSGANVLTF. CDR3 DNA sequence: TGCAGCGTGCGAGGGACAGTCTCTGGGGCCAACGTCCTGACTTTC. This chain links TRBV29-1 with TRBJ2-6, with 7 bases that match TRBD1. This CDR3 is built from 15 residues. The V and J ends lost 6 bases and 0 bases, in that order; junction bases with no gene match: 5. Germline V gives CDR1 SQVTM, CDR2 ANQGSEA.

This chain connects TRBV9 to TRBJ2-1; D may be TRBD2 (5 bases). Germline V gene lookup returns CDR1 SGDLS and CDR2 YYNGEE. V gave up 1 base and J gave up 7 bases, with 21 bases separating them. The CDR3 has 17 amino acids. CDR3 region: CASSVTWEYGFGNEQFF. CDR3 bases: TGTGCCAGCAGCGTAACCTGGGAGTATGGGTTTGGGAATGAGCAGTTCTTC.

The table lists this clone with a few counts. The V call is TRBV5-1, the J call TRBJ2-3; the D gene is possibly TRBD1 (6 bases). V lost 2 bases and J 6 bases, leaving 16 bases between the germline ends. This CDR3 contains 15 residues. The germline V gene has CDR1 SGHRS and CDR2 YFSETQ. CDR3 sequence (DNA): TGCGCCAGCAGCTTAACAGGGTATCCGTCCGATACGCAGTATTTT. Translation: CASSLTGYPSDTQYF.

The CDR3 DNA reads as TGCAGCGTTGAATCGGCAGGGCCCTTCTATGGCTACACCTTC. Protein sequence: CSVESAGPFYGYTF. The chain joins TRBV29-1 to TRBJ1-2; D may be TRBD1 (5 bases). The germline gives CDR1 SQVTM, CDR2 ANQGSEA. V dropped 2 bases and J dropped 4 bases, with 14 bases sitting between them. There are 14 residues in the CDR3.

This clone was picked up a small number of times. The V call is TRBV27, the J call TRBJ1-1; tentative D call: TRBD1 (6 bases). The CDR3 is 13 amino acids. V was clipped by 5 bases and J by 1 base, with 8 bases between them. The germline gives CDR1 MNHEY, CDR2 SMNVEV (reference sequence). This CDR3 is CASSGQWNTEAFF. CDR3 nucleotides: TGTGCCAGCAGTGGACAGTGGAACACTGAAGCTTTCTTT.

As concerns this clone: Additional DNA sequences in this sample encode the identical CDR3. This rearrangement joins TRBV7-2 to TRBJ1-4; D might be TRBD1 (6 bases). This CDR3 is 12 amino acids long. Germline V gene sequence: CDR1 SGHTA, CDR2 FQGNSA. The V gene lost 6 bases and the J gene lost 8 bases, with 10 bases spanning the gap. The DNA for the CDR3 is TGTGCCAGCAGTTCGCAGGGGGAAAAACTGTTTTTT. It translates to CASSSQGEKLFF.

The chain links TRBV5-1 to TRBJ2-7; 9 bases map to TRBD2. V shed 4 bases and J 3 bases; nucleotides not matched to a gene: 8. This CDR3 is 15 amino acids long. Germline CDR1 is SGHRS and CDR2 is YFSETQ. CDR3 nucleotide sequence: TGCGCCAGCAGCGCCGGGACTAGCAGGATCTACGAGCAGTACTTC. Encoded protein: CASSAGTSRIYEQYF.

The chain joins TRBV19 to TRBJ2-3; 9 nucleotides agree with TRBD2. CDR1 LNHDA and CDR2 SQIVND come from the germline V gene (reference sequence). This CDR3 comprises 14 residues. The ends lost 5 bases at V and 2 bases at J; junction bases unmatched: 2. CDR3 nucleotide sequence: TGTGCCAGTAGTCCTAGCGGGGTCACAGATACGCAGTATTTT. It is translated as CASSPSGVTDTQYF.

V gene TRBV6-4 combines with J gene TRBJ1-5, with D hard to call. The CDR3 length is 15 residues. Trimming removed 3 bases from V and 2 bases from J, with 11 bases in between. Germline CDR1 MRHNA, CDR2 SNTAGT. CDR3 amino acids: CASSDYQEGNQPQHF. The CDR3 nucleotides are TGTGCCAGCAGTGATTATCAGGAGGGCAATCAGCCCCAGCATTTT.

V gene TRBV4-2 combines with J gene TRBJ2-6; 7 positions match TRBD1. Per germline, CDR1 LGHNA and CDR2 YNFKEQ. Germline trimming cut 0 bases from V and 2 bases from J; bases unmatched to any gene: 4. This CDR3 is 17 amino acids long. CDR3 amino acids: CASSQDKQGTGANVLTF. The CDR3 nucleotides read TGTGCCAGCAGCCAAGACAAACAGGGGACTGGGGCCAACGTCCTGACTTTC.

Worth noting for this clone: At one of its ends the junction is not consistent with the germline gene, which may arise from a read error. This rearrangement joins TRBV7-7 to TRBJ2-3, with 9 bases matching TRBD1. The CDR3 runs to 16 residues. From germline, CDR1 is SSHAT and CDR2 FNYEAQ (reference sequence). The CDR3 DNA reads TGTGCTAGCAGCTTAGTAGGACAGGGGAGCACAGATACGCAGTATTTT. It specifies CASSLVGQGSTDTQYF.

The rearrangement joins TRBV4-1 to TRBJ1-3; 7 positions agree with TRBD1. This CDR3 has 16 amino acids. J was trimmed by 0 bases and V by 4 bases; bases with no gene match: 6. Germline CDR1 MGHRA, CDR2 YSYEKL. CDR3 DNA sequence: TGCGCCAGCAGCCGGGGGACAGTAGGCTCTGGAAACACCATATATTTT. Translation gives CASSRGTVGSGNTIYF.

This clone showed up just a few times. The gene calls are TRBV19 and TRBJ2-6; D possibly corresponds to TRBD1 (6 bases). The CDR3 consists of 16 residues. V was shortened by 6 bases and J by 0 bases, with 12 bases between the two germline ends. Germline V gene lookup returns CDR1 LNHDA and CDR2 SQIVND (reference sequence). This chain's CDR3 is CASRRAGASGANVLTF. The DNA for the CDR3 is TGTGCCAGTAGAAGGGCAGGGGCCTCTGGGGCCAACGTCCTGACTTTC.

The gene calls are TRBV5-4 and TRBJ2-3; D gene unclear. V dropped 1 base and J dropped 3 bases, with 3 bases sitting between them. The CDR3 spans 12 residues. Germline V gene sequence: CDR1 SGHNT, CDR2 YYREEE (reference sequence). CDR3 coding DNA: TGTGCCAGCAGCTTGCCAACAGATACGCAGTATTTT. As protein: CASSLPTDTQYF.

The chain recombines TRBV4-3 with TRBJ1-1; D is unclear. With 0 bases removed from V and 1 base from J, the gap between germline ends came to 3 bases. This CDR3 has 13 residues. CDR1 is LGHNA and CDR2 is YSLEER in the germline V gene. CDR3 nucleotides: TGCGCCAGCAGCCAAGATCGGAACACTGAAGCTTTCTTT. Its translation: CASSQDRNTEAFF.

The genes are TRBV2 and TRBJ1-6, with 7 positions matching TRBD1. Germline loops: CDR1 SNHLY, CDR2 FYNNEI. The CDR3 is 13 amino acids. V shed 6 bases, J shed 9 bases, and the junction held 5 bases outside the gene matches. For the CDR3, the DNA is TGTGCCAGCAGCCGGGACAGCCGTTCACCCCTCCACTTT. Amino acids: CASSRDSRSPLHF.

The V gene is TRBV9, the J gene TRBJ1-1, with D maybe TRBD1 (6 bases). CDR3 length: 13 residues. V gave up 4 bases and J gave up 3 bases, with 10 bases separating them. Germline V lookup: CDR1 SGDLS, CDR2 YYNGEE. The CDR3 loop is CASSRGGDTEAFF. The CDR3 bases are TGTGCCAGCAGCAGGGGGGGGGACACTGAAGCTTTCTTT.

The chain combines TRBV21-1 with TRBJ2-7; the table's D call, TRBD2, has no DNA check behind it. TRBV21-1 constitutes a pseudogene. The CDR3 loop spans 13 amino acids. CDR3 bases: TGTGCCAGCAGCCTTCTCGACGGGGATTCGCAGTACTTC. This gives the protein CASSLLDGDSQYF.